The 21 T cell receptor beta chains listed next were all sequenced from one sample in a study of blood T cell repertoires in COVID-19. This table comes from immunoSEQ multiplex PCR, and its TCRdb copy is limited to in-frame clones, with some not included. Seen here are about 210,000 clones, 85% observed once, and the top ten hold 5% to 6.5%. The material sequenced was peripheral blood. All receptors come from a man aged 50-60 years with COVID-19, enrolled during active disease.

The V and J genes are TRBV6-4 and TRBJ2-1; TRBD1 matches at 12 bases. Unmatched junction bases numbered 6, after V lost 5 bases and J lost 4 bases. CDR3 length equals 16 residues. CDR1 and CDR2 (germline): MRHNA, SNTAGT. This CDR3 is CASSKGTGGGYNEQFF. CDR3 nucleotide sequence: TGTGCCAGCAGTAAAGGGACAGGGGGCGGATACAATGAGCAGTTCTTC.

This clone was detected a few times. The chain has TRBV6-5 and TRBJ2-7, with 11 nucleotides matching TRBD2. The CDR3 runs 15 residues. In germline, CDR1 is MNHEY, CDR2 SVGAGI. J lost 4 bases, V lost 4 bases, and 6 bases had no gene match. CDR3 coding DNA: TGTGCCAGCAGTTCTCCTAGCGGGGGGAGATACGAGCAGTACTTC. Protein: CASSSPSGGRYEQYF.

The V gene is TRBV18, the J gene TRBJ2-3, with D possibly TRBD2 on 6 matching bases. Per the germline V gene, CDR1 is KGHSH and CDR2 is LQKENI. Trimming stripped 7 bases from V and 5 bases from J, with 13 bases between. The CDR3 contains 13 residues. The CDR3 is CASWTGVGDTQYF. Here the CDR3 DNA reads TGTGCCAGCTGGACGGGGGTCGGAGATACGCAGTATTTT.

This chain joins TRBV15 and TRBJ2-1, with 11 bases identical to TRBD1. CDR1 LNHNV and CDR2 YYDKDF come from the germline V gene (reference sequence). CDR3 length equals 18 residues. Trimming cost V 7 bases and J 4 bases; bases outside gene matches: 15. The CDR3 DNA sequence: TGTGCCACCACCCCGGGTCAACCCGGGACAGGGGGTTACAATGAGCAGTTCTTC. It is translated as CATTPGQPGTGGYNEQFF.

There are a few counts of this clone. V is TRBV5-5 and J is TRBJ1-5; tentative D call: TRBD1 (5 bases). The V and J ends lost 2 bases and 4 bases respectively, with 10 bases between them. From germline, CDR1 is SGHKS and CDR2 YYEKEE (reference sequence). CDR3 length: 14 amino acids. In DNA form, the CDR3 reads TGTGCCAGCAGCTTTTCGGCAGGGAATCAGCCCCAGCATTTT. As protein: CASSFSAGNQPQHF.

The gene calls are TRBV6-5 and TRBJ2-2, with 11 nucleotides matching TRBD1. Trimming took 4 bases from V and 6 from J; bases not matched to a gene: 1. Per germline, CDR1 MNHEY and CDR2 SVGAGI. This CDR3 has 14 amino acids. CDR3 region: CASSLGQGAGELFF. CDR3 sequence (DNA): TGTGCCAGCAGTTTGGGACAGGGGGCCGGGGAGCTGTTTTTT.

This clone showed up just a few times. The chain carries TRBV4-2 and TRBJ1-5; D not certain. The ends were cut back, 1 base at V and 6 bases at J, with 10 bases in the middle. CDR3 length: 14 amino acids. Germline assignment: CDR1 LGHNA and CDR2 YNFKEQ. CDR3 sequence: CASSQAVAGQPQHF. The CDR3 coding sequence is TGTGCCAGCAGCCAAGCCGTTGCAGGTCAGCCCCAGCATTTT.

This rearrangement joins TRBV5-8 to TRBJ2-2; the D is unclear. The CDR3 sequence is 11 residues long. V gave up 4 bases and J gave up 6 bases, with 4 bases separating them. Germline lookup yields CDR1 SGHTS and CDR2 YDEGEE. The CDR3 bases are TGTGCCAGCAGCGGGCCCGGGGAGCTGTTTTTT. Its protein product is CASSGPGELFF.

J is TRBJ2-2 and V is TRBV5-4; TRBD2 matches at 8 bases. This CDR3 is 16 amino acids long. Germline trimming cut 3 bases from V and 1 base from J; bases unmatched to any gene: 5. Germline assignment: CDR1 SGHNT and CDR2 YYREEE (reference sequence). DNA of the CDR3: TGTGCCAGCAGCTCCCAAAGCGGGGGGAACACCGGGGAGCTGTTTTTT. Amino acids: CASSSQSGGNTGELFF.

The CDR3 here is CASSIAGIRGSNSNQPQHF. CDR3 in DNA: TGTGCCAGTAGTATTGCCGGGATTCGGGGGAGTAATAGCAATCAGCCCCAGCATTTT. The V call is TRBV19, the J call TRBJ1-5; D is possibly TRBD1 (5 bases). Trimming took 3 bases from V and 0 from J, leaving 21 bases between them. The CDR3 is 19 residues long. The V gene's germline CDR1 is LNHDA and CDR2 SQIVND (reference sequence).

This chain joins TRBV6-4 and TRBJ1-1; D not certain. V was shortened by 4 bases and J by 3 bases, with 9 bases between the two germline ends. CDR1 is MRHNA and CDR2 is SNTAGT in the germline V gene. The CDR3 contains 13 residues. CDR3 sequence: CASSASRDTEAFF. For the CDR3, the DNA is TGTGCCAGCAGTGCTAGTCGGGACACTGAAGCTTTCTTT.

The chain uses TRBV29-1 and TRBJ1-1, with D perhaps matching TRBD1 (6 bases). Trimming took off 5 bases at V and 5 bases at J, with 15 bases between the two ends. CDR3 length: 13 residues. Germline V gives CDR1 SQVTM, CDR2 ANQGSEA. The CDR3 here is CSVQQGLGTEAFF. Written as DNA, the CDR3 is TGCAGCGTTCAACAGGGCTTAGGGACTGAAGCTTTCTTT. The full variable domain, with the rest looked up from reference TRBV29-1 and TRBJ1-1, is SAVISQKPSRDICQRGTSLTIQCQVDSQVTMMFWYRQQPGQSLTLIATANQGSEATYESGFVIDKFPISRPNLTFSTLTVSNMSPEDSSIYLCSVQQGLGTEAFFGQGTRLTVV.

The CDR3 reads CASSQRQGWYEQYF. DNA for the CDR3: TGTGCCAGCAGCCAAAGACAGGGTTGGTACGAGCAGTACTTC. This chain links TRBV3-1 (or the pseudogene TRBV3-2) with TRBJ2-7; TRBD1 matches at 7 bases. The CDR3 loop spans 14 amino acids. Per the germline V gene, CDR1 is LGHDT and CDR2 is YNNKEL (reference sequence). Trimming cost V 2 bases and J 4 bases; bases outside gene matches: 5.

The CDR3 sequence is CASRLDSYEQYF. The CDR3 DNA is TGTGCCAGCAGGTTGGACAGCTACGAGCAGTACTTC. This chain connects TRBV7-2 to TRBJ2-7; possible D gene TRBD1, 6 bases. The CDR3 spans 12 residues. Deletions cut 6 bases from V and 3 bases from J, with 9 bases between. Germline CDR1 reads SGHTA; CDR2 reads FQGNSA.

V gene TRBV28 combines with J gene TRBJ1-2; 9 bases are shared with TRBD1. V lost 10 bases, J lost 4 bases, and 19 bases stayed unmatched. The CDR3 sequence is 17 residues long. Germline loops: CDR1 MDHEN, CDR2 SYDVKM. CDR3 nucleotide sequence: TGTGCCACCGAGACAGGGGGTTCTAACCAATTCCCCTATGGCTACACCTTC. Protein: CATETGGSNQFPYGYTF.

J is TRBJ2-3 and V is TRBV3-1 (or the pseudogene TRBV3-2); a possible D gene is TRBD1 (6 bases). The CDR3 covers 15 residues. CDR1 is LGHDT, CDR2 YNNKEL, per germline (reference sequence). V was pared by 1 base and J by 1 base, with 9 bases between. CDR3 sequence reads: CASSQVGGRTDTQYF. The CDR3 DNA is TGTGCCAGCAGCCAAGTTGGGGGCCGCACAGATACGCAGTATTTT.

The CDR3 protein is CASASSGGDQPQHF. The CDR3 region has the DNA TGCGCCAGCGCTTCGTCGGGGGGCGATCAGCCCCAGCATTTT. The chain links TRBV4-1 to TRBJ1-5, with D possibly TRBD1 on 6 matching bases. Looked up from germline, CDR1 is MGHRA and CDR2 is YSYEKL. The V end lost 8 bases, the J end lost 5 bases, and 16 bases lay between the germline ends. The CDR3 runs 14 residues.

The V and J genes are TRBV3-1 (or the pseudogene TRBV3-2) and TRBJ1-2; TRBD1 aligns across 8 bases. There are 17 residues in the CDR3. With V trimmed by 3 bases and J by 5 bases, 14 bases remained unmatched. In germline, CDR1 is LGHDT, CDR2 YNNKEL (reference sequence). CDR3 sequence (DNA): TGTGCCAGCAGCCAGGGGGGGACAGGAACCTTTGTTTATGGCTACACCTTC. It codes for CASSQGGTGTFVYGYTF.

The chain has TRBV11-2 and TRBJ2-2, with TRBD2 identical over 11 bases. CDR3 length: 16 residues. The V segment lost 5 bases and the J segment 4 bases; nucleotides outside the gene matches: 6. Germline CDR1 reads SGHAT; CDR2 reads FQNNGV. CDR3 bases: TGTGCCAGCAGCCCTCGACTAGCGGGGCGCACCGGGGAGCTGTTTTTT. Residues: CASSPRLAGRTGELFF. Based on the CDR3 plus reference TRBV11-2 and TRBJ2-2, the full variable domain is EAGVAQSPRYKIIEKRQSVAFWCNPISGHATLYWYQQILGQGPKLLIQFQNNGVVDDSQLPKDRFSAERLKGVDSTLKIQPAKLEDSAVYLCASSPRLAGRTGELFFGEGSRLTVL.

The rearrangement uses TRBV3-1 (or the pseudogene TRBV3-2) and TRBJ1-4; 9 positions match TRBD1. CDR3 length: 16 amino acids. Trimming took 3 bases from V and 5 from J; bases not matched to a gene: 7. CDR1 and CDR2 from the germline V gene are LGHDT and YNNKEL (reference sequence). This CDR3 is CASSHVPGTGNEKLFF. The CDR3 coding sequence is TGTGCCAGCAGCCACGTCCCCGGGACAGGGAATGAAAAACTGTTTTTT.

The genes are TRBV7-2 and TRBJ1-5, with 9 bases aligning to TRBD1. J gave up 6 bases and V 1 base, and 4 bases lay outside the gene matches. Germline CDR1 SGHTA, CDR2 FQGNSA. The length of the CDR3 is 15 residues. The CDR3 DNA follows: TGTGCCAGCAGCTTAGGGACAGGGGCCGGTCAGCCCCAGCATTTT. It codes for CASSLGTGAGQPQHF.